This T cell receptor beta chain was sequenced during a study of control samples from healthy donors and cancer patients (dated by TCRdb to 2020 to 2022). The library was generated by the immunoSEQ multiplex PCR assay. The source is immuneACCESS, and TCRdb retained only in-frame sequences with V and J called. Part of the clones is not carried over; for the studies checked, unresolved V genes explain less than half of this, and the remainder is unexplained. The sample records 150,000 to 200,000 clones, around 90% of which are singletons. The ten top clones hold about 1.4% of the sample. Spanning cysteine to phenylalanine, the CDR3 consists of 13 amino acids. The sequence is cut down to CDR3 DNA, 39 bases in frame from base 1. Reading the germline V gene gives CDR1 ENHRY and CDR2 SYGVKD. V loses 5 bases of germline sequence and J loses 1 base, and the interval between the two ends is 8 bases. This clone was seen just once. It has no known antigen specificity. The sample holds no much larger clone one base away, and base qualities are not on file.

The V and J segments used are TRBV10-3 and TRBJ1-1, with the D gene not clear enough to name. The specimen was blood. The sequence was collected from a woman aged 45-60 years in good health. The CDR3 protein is CAISIETNTEAFF. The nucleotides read TGTGCCATCAGTATCGAAACGAACACTGAAGCTTTCTTT.